The sequence of this TCR beta chain was determined in a study of blood T cell repertoires in COVID-19. Turning to the study itself: There were acute and convalescent COVID-19 samples, and they came from the United States, Italy and Spain. Sample material is recorded as cDNA or gDNA derived from T cells, B-cell-depleted T cells, or PBMCs.

Authors' analysis steps: Estimates of nucleated cell counts were drawn from the amplification of reference gene primers. Data came from immunoSEQ multiplex PCR; TCRdb stores just in-frame clones and leaves some out. For V, J and clone size, that table is used; D and trimming come from the DNA. The sample has approximately 120,000 clones; 81% are singletons. CDR3 length: 13 residues. Trimming took off 7 bases at V and 8 bases at J, with 15 bases between the two ends. Germline V gene sequence: CDR1 MGHRA, CDR2 YSYEKL. The specimen was peripheral blood. This rearrangement joins TRBV4-1 to TRBJ2-1; no clear D gene. This sequence was found in a woman in her fifties or sixties with acute or convalescent COVID-19. The DNA of the CDR3 is TGCGCCAGCACCTCCCGCCCCGGAGATGAGCAGTTCTTC. Protein: CASTSRPGDEQFF.